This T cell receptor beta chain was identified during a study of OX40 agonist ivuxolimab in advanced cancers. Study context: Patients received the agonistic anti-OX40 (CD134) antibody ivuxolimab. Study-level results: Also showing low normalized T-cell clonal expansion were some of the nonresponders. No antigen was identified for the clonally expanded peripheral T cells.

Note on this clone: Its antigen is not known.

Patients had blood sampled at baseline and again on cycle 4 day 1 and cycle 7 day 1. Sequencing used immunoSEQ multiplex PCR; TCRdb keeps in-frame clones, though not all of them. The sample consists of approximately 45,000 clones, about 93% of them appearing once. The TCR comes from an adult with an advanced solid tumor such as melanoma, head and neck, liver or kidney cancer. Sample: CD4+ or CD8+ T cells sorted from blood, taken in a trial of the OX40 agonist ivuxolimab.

The CDR3 nucleotides are TGTGCCAGCAGCTTATCGGTAGGGGGGACAGATACGCAGTATTTT. Its protein is CASSLSVGGTDTQYF. The chain employs TRBV7-2 and TRBJ2-3, with D perhaps assigned TRBD1 or TRBD2 (6 bases each). The CDR3 is made up of 15 amino acids. CDR1 and CDR2 (germline): SGHTA, FQGNSA. The V gene lost 2 bases and the J gene lost 3 bases, with 12 bases spanning the gap.